This T cell receptor beta chain emerged from a study of PD-1 blockade in classical Hodgkin lymphoma. Overall study context: Administration of nivolumab to patients was at 3 mg/kg intravenously every 2 weeks. Notes on the study in general: TCR diversity at baseline was reported to be reduced in newly diagnosed patients relative to healthy donors. By C4D1, CD4+ diversity increased significantly, especially in complete responders. Patients newly diagnosed and complete responders had comparable baseline diversity.

As regards this clone: Its antigen is as yet unknown.

Each and every patient relapsed after autologous stem cell transplantation, and patients got differing brentuximab vedotin exposure. Some clones are missing from TCRdb's copy, which holds only in-frame ones; the method was immunoSEQ multiplex PCR. This table holds some 62,000 clones, approximately 89% found once. V was clipped by 3 bases and J by 3 bases, with 10 bases between them. CDR1 and CDR2 (germline): SGHDT, YYEEEE. This CDR3 spans 13 amino acids. The clonotype originates from a human donor with classical Hodgkin lymphoma. Here the sequenced sample was peripheral blood mononuclear cells (PBMCs), taken at baseline. The V call is TRBV5-6, the J call TRBJ2-7, with D perhaps matching TRBD2 (5 bases). The CDR3 region is CASSSGLIYEQYF. CDR3 in DNA: TGTGCCAGCAGCTCCGGACTCATCTACGAGCAGTACTTC. The entire variable domain, with the rest obtained from reference TRBV5-6 and TRBJ2-7, is as follows: DAGVTQSPTHLIKTRGQQVTLRCSPKSGHDTVSWYQQALGQGPQFIFQYYEEEERQRGNFPDRFSGHQFPNYSSELNVNALLLGDSALYLCASSSGLIYEQYFGPGTRLTVT.